One and the same sample provided the 5 T cell receptor beta chains below, sequenced in a study of blood T cell repertoires in COVID-19. Only in-frame clones appear in the TCRdb table, and some are missing; sequencing was by immunoSEQ multiplex PCR. In the table there are 300,000 or so clones, approximately 80% of which are singletons. Material for sequencing was peripheral blood. The receptors here all came from a woman between 50 and 59 years old with active or convalescent COVID-19.

In its sample, this clone was seen a few times. This rearrangement joins TRBV7-9 to TRBJ2-5, with 13 bases aligning to TRBD2. The CDR3 contains 16 residues. Per germline, CDR1 SEHNR and CDR2 FQNEAQ (reference sequence). V trimming: 7 bases; J trimming: 5 bases; junction bases outside the gene matches: 10. The CDR3 is CASNPLAGGRRETQYF. CDR3 sequence (DNA): TGTGCCAGCAACCCACTAGCGGGAGGGCGAAGGGAGACCCAGTACTTC.

J is TRBJ2-7 and V is TRBV5-1; 13 positions agree with TRBD2. This CDR3 is built from 16 residues. In germline, CDR1 is SGHRS, CDR2 YFSETQ. The junction had 8 bases not matched to a gene; V was cut back by 4 bases and J by 4 bases. The CDR3 coding sequence is TGCGCCAGCAGCGATGGACTAGCGGGAGTAGTGTACGAGCAGTACTTC. It yields the protein CASSDGLAGVVYEQYF.

The rearrangement uses TRBV5-1 and TRBJ1-2; no firm D call. The germline V and J ends were trimmed by 0 bases and 8 bases, with 14 bases remaining between them. The length of the CDR3 is 14 residues. Looked up from germline, CDR1 is SGHRS and CDR2 is YFSETQ. DNA of the CDR3: TGCGCCAGCAGCTTGGAAGTCGGGATGAGCGGCTACACCTTC. Encoded protein: CASSLEVGMSGYTF.

The gene calls are TRBV5-4 and TRBJ2-7; 8 positions match TRBD1. CDR3 length: 14 amino acids. Germline V gene sequence: CDR1 SGHNT, CDR2 YYREEE (reference sequence). Unmatched junction bases numbered 6, after V lost 5 bases and J lost 2 bases. CDR3 in amino acids: CASRVQGEPYEQYF. In DNA, the CDR3 is TGTGCCAGCAGGGTACAGGGGGAGCCCTACGAGCAGTACTTC. Based on the CDR3 plus reference TRBV5-4 and TRBJ2-7, the full variable domain is ETGVTQSPTHLIKTRGQQVTLRCSSQSGHNTVSWYQQALGQGPQFIFQYYREEENGRGNFPPRFSGLQFPNYSSELNVNALELDDSALYLCASRVQGEPYEQYFGPGTRLTVT.

The rearrangement links TRBV27 to TRBJ1-1; D is possibly TRBD1 (6 bases). CDR3 length equals 15 residues. V lost 4 bases and J 1 base, leaving 13 bases between the germline ends. Germline V lookup: CDR1 MNHEY, CDR2 SMNVEV (reference sequence). This chain's CDR3 is CASSSRTGTNTEAFF. The DNA of the CDR3 is TGTGCCAGCAGTTCACGAACAGGGACGAACACTGAAGCTTTCTTT.